Shown below are 7 T cell receptor beta chains from a single sample sequenced in a study of shared clonotypes between healthy human individuals (TCRdb year 2020). Libraries came from the immunoSEQ multiplex PCR assay. TCRdb's version of the immuneACCESS table is confined to in-frame rearrangements and falls short of the full clone set. An unresolved V gene accounts for under half of the shortfall where checked; the remainder is of unknown origin. The sample includes about 1 million clones, with approximately 80% observed a single time. Approximately 0.52% of the sample rests with the top ten. The material sequenced was memory CD4+ T cells from PBMCs. The cell subset or site label of this sample denotes: CD45RA-negative fraction. These receptor sequences come from a man aged 18 to 29 in good health. Some clones in this sample may be carry-over from other donors' samples.

The rearrangement joins TRBV6-1 to TRBJ2-7; 7 bases are a match to TRBD1. The V gene end was trimmed by 8 bases and the J gene end by 3 bases; junction bases not matched to a gene: 7. The CDR3 consists of 13 residues. Looked up from germline, CDR1 is MNHNS and CDR2 is SASEGT. CDR3 bases: TGTGCCAGCGCAGAGAGGGACAGCTACGAGCAGTACTTC. Its protein is CASAERDSYEQYF.

V and J are TRBV28 and TRBJ2-5, with D unclear. Trimming took off 7 bases at V and 2 bases at J, with 8 bases between the two ends. This CDR3 spans 12 amino acids. Germline-derived CDR1 and CDR2 are MDHEN and SYDVKM. CDR3 nucleotides: TGTGCCAGCAAACGCACTCAAGAGACCCAGTACTTC. As protein: CASKRTQETQYF.

The chain joins TRBV6-6 to TRBJ2-7; perhaps D is TRBD1 or TRBD2 (5 bases each). In germline, CDR1 is MNHNY, CDR2 SVGAGI (reference sequence). The CDR3 totals 13 residues. Trimming took off 5 bases at V and 4 bases at J, with 12 bases between the two ends. In nucleotides, the CDR3 is TGTGCCAGCAGTCGGGACCAAGGTTACGAGCAGTACTTC. As protein: CASSRDQGYEQYF.

CDR3 coding DNA: TGTGCCAGCAGCAACCGGGACGGCCGTACTTCACCCCTCCACTTT. Its protein is CASSNRDGRTSPLHF. The chain couples TRBV2 to TRBJ1-6; TRBD1 is a possible D gene (5 bases). The CDR3 covers 15 residues. The ends were cut back, 6 bases at V and 9 bases at J, with 18 bases in the middle. Germline V gene lookup returns CDR1 SNHLY and CDR2 FYNNEI.

About this clone: This specimen includes other DNA sequences encoding the same CDR3. This rearrangement joins TRBV7-9 to TRBJ1-1; D is unclear. V lost 5 bases and J 4 bases, leaving 8 bases between the germline ends. Germline loops: CDR1 SEHNR, CDR2 FQNEAQ (reference sequence). The CDR3 totals 12 residues. CDR3 sequence reads: CASSPRGTEAFF. In DNA, the CDR3 is TGTGCCAGCAGCCCACGGGGCACTGAAGCTTTCTTT.

This clone showed up just a few times. The rearrangement links TRBV9 to TRBJ2-7; D unclear. CDR1 is SGDLS and CDR2 is YYNGEE in the germline V gene. Trimming removed 1 base at V and 3 bases at J, with 14 bases between. The CDR3 loop spans 15 amino acids. The CDR3 protein is CASSVSATHDYEQYF. CDR3 coding DNA: TGTGCCAGCAGCGTATCAGCAACCCACGACTACGAGCAGTACTTC. Drawing the rest from reference TRBV9 and TRBJ2-7, the complete variable domain is DSGVTQTPKHLITATGQRVTLRCSPRSGDLSVYWYQQSLDQGLQFLIQYYNGEERAKGNILERFSAQQFPDLHSELNLSSLELGDSALYFCASSVSATHDYEQYFGPGTRLTVT.

V and J are TRBV27 and TRBJ2-1; 14 bases match TRBD2. J lost 6 bases, V lost 4 bases, and 5 bases had no gene match. There are 16 residues in the CDR3. Germline V CDR1 and CDR2: MNHEY, SMNVEV (reference sequence). The CDR3 protein is CASSSPGLAGGNEQFF. The CDR3 bases are TGTGCCAGCAGTTCACCTGGACTAGCGGGAGGCAATGAGCAGTTCTTC.